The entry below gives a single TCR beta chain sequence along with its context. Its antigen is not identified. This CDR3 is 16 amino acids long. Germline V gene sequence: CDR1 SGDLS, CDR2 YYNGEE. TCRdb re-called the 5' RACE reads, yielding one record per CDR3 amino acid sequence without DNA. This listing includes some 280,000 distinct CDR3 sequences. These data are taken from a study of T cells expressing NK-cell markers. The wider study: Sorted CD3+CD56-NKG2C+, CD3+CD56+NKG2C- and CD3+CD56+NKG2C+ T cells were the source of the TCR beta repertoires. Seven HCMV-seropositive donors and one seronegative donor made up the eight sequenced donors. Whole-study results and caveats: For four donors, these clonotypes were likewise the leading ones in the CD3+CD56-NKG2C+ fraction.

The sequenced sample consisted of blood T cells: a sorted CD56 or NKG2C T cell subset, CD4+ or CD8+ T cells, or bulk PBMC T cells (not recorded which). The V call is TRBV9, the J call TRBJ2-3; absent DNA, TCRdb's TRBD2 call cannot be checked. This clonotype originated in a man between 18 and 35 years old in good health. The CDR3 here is CASSVTPLAGGNTQYF.